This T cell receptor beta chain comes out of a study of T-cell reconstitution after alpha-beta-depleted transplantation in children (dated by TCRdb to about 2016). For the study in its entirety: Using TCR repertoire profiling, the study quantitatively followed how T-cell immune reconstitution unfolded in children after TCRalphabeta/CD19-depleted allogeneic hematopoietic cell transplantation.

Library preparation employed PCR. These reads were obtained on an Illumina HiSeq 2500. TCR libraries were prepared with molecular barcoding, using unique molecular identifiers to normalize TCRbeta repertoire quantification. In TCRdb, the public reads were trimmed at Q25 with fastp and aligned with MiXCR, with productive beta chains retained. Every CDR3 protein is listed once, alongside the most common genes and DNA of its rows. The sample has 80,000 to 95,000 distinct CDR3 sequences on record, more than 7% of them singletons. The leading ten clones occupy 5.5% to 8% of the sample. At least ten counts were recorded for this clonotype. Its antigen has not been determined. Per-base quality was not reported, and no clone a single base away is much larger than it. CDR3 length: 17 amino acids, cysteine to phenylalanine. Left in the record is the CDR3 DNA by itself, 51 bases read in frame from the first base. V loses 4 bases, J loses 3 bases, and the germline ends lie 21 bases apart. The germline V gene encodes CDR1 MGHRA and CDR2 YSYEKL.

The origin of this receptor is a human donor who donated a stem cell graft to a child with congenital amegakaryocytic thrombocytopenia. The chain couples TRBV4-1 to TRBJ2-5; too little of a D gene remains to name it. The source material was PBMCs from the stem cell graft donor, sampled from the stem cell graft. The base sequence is TGCGCCAGCAGCCGCCTTCTTCCTCCCGTTTTCAAAGAGACCCAGTACTTC. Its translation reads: CASSRLLPPVFKETQYF.